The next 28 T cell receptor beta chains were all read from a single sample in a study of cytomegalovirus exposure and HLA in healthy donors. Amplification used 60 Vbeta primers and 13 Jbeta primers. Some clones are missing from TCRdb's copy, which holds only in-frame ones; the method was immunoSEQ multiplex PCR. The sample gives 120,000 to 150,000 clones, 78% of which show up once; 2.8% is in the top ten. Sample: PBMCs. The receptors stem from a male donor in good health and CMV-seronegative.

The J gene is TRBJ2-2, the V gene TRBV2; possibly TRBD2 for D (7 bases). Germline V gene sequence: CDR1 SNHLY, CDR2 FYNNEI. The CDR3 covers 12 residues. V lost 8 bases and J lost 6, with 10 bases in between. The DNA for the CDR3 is TGTGCCAGCCCGGGGGGCCCCGGGGAGCTGTTTTTT. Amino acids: CASPGGPGELFF.

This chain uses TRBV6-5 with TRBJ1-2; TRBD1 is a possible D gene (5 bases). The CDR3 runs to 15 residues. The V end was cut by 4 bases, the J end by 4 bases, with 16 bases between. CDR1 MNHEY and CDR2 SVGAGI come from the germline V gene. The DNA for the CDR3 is TGTGCCAGCAGTTCCAGGGAGAGCGGGAGCTATGGCTACACCTTC. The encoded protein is CASSSRESGSYGYTF.

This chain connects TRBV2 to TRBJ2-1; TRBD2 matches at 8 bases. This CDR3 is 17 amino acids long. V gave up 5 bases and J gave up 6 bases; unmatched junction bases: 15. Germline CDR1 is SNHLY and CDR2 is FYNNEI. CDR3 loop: CASSHLLGAGGSNEQFF. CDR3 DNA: TGTGCCAGCAGTCACCTTTTAGGGGCGGGGGGAAGCAATGAGCAGTTCTTC.

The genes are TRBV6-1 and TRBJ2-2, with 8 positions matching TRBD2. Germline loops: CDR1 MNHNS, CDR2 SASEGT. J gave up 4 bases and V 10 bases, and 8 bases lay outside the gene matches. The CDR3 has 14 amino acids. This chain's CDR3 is CATNSGAITGELFF. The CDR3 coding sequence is TGTGCCACTAATAGCGGGGCGATCACCGGGGAGCTGTTTTTT.

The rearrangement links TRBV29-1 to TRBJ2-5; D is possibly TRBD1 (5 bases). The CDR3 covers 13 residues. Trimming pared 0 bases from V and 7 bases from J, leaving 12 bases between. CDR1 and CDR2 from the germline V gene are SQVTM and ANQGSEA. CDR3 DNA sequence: TGCAGCGTTGAAGATGGGGCCTCAGCGACCCAGTACTTC. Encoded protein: CSVEDGASATQYF.

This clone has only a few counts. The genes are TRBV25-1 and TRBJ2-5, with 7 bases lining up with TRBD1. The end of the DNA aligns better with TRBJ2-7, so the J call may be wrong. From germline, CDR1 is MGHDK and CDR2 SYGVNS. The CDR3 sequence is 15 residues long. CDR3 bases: TGTGCCAGCAGCTCGACAGGGATAAGCTCCTACGAGCAGTACTTC. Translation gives CASSSTGISSYEQYF.

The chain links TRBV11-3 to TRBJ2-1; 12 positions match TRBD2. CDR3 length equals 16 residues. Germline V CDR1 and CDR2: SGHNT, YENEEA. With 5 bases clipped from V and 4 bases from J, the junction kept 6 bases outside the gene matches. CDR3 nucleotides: TGTGCCAGCAGCCTTACTAGCGGGAGGACGTACAATGAGCAGTTCTTC. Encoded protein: CASSLTSGRTYNEQFF.

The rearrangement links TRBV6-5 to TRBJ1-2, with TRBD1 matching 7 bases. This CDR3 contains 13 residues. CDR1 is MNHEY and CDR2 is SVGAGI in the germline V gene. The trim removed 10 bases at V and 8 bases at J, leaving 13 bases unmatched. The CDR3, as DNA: TGTGCCACCACGAAACAGGGGATAGGGGGCTACACCTTC. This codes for CATTKQGIGGYTF.

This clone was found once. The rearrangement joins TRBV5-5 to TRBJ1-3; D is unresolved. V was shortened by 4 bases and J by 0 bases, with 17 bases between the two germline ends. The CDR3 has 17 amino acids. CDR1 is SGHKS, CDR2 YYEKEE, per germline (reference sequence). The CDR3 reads CASSSPLRRSSGNTIYF. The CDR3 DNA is TGTGCCAGCAGCAGCCCGTTACGACGGAGCTCTGGAAACACCATATATTTT. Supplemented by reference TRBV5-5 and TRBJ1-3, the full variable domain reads DAGVTQSPTHLIKTRGQQVTLRCSPISGHKSVSWYQQVLGQGPQFIFQYYEKEERGRGNFPDRFSARQFPNYSSELNVNALLLGDSALYLCASSSPLRRSSGNTIYFGEGSWLTVV.

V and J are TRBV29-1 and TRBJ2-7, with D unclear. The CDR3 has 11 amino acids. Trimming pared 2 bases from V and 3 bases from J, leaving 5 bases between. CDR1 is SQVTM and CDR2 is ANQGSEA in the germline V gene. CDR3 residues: CSVESLYEQYF. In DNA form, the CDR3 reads TGCAGCGTTGAAAGCCTCTACGAGCAGTACTTC.

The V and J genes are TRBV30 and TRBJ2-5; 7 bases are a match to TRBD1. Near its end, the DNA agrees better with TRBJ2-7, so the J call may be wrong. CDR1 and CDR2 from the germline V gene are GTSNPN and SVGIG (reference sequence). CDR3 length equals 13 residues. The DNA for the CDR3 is TGTGCCTGGAGTAAAGGACAGGCCTACGAGCAGTACTTC. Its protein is CAWSKGQAYEQYF.

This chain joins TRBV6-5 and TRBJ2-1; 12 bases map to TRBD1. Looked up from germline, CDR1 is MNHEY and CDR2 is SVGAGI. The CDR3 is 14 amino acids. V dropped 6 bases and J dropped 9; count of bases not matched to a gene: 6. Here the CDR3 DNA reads TGTGCCAGCAGCCGGGACAGGGGGCTTGGTGAGCAGTTCTTC. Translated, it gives CASSRDRGLGEQFF.

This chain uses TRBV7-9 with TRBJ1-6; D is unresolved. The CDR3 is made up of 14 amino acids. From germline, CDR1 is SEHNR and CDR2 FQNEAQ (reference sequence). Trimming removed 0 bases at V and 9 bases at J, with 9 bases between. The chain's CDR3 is CASSLAEGFSPLHF. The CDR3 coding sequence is TGTGCCAGCAGCTTAGCGGAGGGATTTTCACCCCTCCACTTT.

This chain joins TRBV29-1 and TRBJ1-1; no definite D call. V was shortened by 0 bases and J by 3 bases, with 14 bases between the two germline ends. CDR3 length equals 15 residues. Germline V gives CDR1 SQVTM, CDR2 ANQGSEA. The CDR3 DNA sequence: TGCAGCGTTGAAGACCGACGCACGCGGGACACTGAAGCTTTCTTT. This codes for CSVEDRRTRDTEAFF.

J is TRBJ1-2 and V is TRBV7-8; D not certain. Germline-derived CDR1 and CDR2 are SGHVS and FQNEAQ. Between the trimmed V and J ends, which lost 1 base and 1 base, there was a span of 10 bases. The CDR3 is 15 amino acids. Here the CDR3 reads CASSLGMGFNYGYTF. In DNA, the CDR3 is TGTGCCAGCAGCTTAGGAATGGGCTTTAACTATGGCTACACCTTC. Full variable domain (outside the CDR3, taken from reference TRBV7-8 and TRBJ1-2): GAGVSQSPRYKVAKRGQDVALRCDPISGHVSLFWYQQALGQGPEFLTYFQNEAQLDKSGLPSDRFFAERPEGSVSTLKIQRTQQEDSAVYLCASSLGMGFNYGYTFGSGTRLTVV.

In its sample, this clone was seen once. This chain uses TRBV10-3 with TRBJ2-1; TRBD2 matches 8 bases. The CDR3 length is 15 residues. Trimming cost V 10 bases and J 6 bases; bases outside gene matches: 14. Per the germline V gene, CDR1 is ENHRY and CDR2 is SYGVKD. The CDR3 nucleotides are TGTGCCACCCAAACCGGGACTAGGGAGGGCAATGAGCAGTTCTTC. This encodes CATQTGTREGNEQFF.

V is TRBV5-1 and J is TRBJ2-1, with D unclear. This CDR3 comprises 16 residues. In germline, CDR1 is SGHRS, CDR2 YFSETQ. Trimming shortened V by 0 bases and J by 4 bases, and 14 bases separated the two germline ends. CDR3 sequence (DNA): TGCGCCAGCAGCTTGGCTTCGGGTTCGATTTACAATGAGCAGTTCTTC. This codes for CASSLASGSIYNEQFF.

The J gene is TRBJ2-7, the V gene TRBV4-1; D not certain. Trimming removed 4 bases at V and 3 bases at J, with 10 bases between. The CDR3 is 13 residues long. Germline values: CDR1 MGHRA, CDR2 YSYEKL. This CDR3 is CASSRSPSYEQYF. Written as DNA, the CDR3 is TGCGCCAGCAGCCGAAGTCCGAGCTACGAGCAGTACTTC.

In DNA, the CDR3 is TGTGCCAGCAGCTTAGATCAAAACTATGGCTACACCTTC. Its protein product is CASSLDQNYGYTF. This chain joins TRBV7-6 and TRBJ1-2; D uncertain. V lost 1 base, J lost 2 bases, and 5 bases lay in between. Germline V gene data show CDR1 as SGHVS and CDR2 as FNYEAQ. There are 13 residues in the CDR3.

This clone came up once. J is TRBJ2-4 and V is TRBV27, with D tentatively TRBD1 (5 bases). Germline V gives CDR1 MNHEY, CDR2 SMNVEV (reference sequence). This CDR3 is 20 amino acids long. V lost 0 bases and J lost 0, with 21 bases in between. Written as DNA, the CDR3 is TGTGCCAGCAGTTTATCTTACAGTAGGGGTCTCGAGCTAGCCAAAAACATTCAGTACTTC. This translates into CASSLSYSRGLELAKNIQYF.

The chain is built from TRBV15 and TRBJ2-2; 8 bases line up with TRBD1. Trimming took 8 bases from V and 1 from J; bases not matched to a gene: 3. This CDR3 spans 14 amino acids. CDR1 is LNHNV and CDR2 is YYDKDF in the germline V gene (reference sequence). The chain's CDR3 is CATAGGRNTGELFF. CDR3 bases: TGTGCCACCGCAGGGGGCAGGAACACCGGGGAGCTGTTTTTT.

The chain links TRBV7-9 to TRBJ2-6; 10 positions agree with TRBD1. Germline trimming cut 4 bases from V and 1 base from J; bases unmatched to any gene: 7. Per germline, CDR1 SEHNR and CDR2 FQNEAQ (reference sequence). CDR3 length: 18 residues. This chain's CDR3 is CASSSTDRGLSGANVLTF. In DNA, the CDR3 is TGTGCCAGCAGCTCGACCGACAGGGGGCTGTCTGGGGCCAACGTCCTGACTTTC.

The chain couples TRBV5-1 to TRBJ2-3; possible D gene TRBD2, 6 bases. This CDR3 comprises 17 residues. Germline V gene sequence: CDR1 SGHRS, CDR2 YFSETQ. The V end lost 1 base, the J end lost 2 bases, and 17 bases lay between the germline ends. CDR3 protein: CASSLYLVGGPTDTQYF. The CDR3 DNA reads TGCGCCAGCAGCTTGTATCTCGTGGGAGGACCCACAGATACGCAGTATTTT.

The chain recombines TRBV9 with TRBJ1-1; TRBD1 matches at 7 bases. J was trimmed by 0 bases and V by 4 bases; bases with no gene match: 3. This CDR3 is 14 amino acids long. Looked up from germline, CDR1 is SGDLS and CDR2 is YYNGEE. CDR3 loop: CASSRGPMNTEAFF. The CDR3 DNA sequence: TGTGCCAGCAGCAGGGGGCCGATGAACACTGAAGCTTTCTTT.

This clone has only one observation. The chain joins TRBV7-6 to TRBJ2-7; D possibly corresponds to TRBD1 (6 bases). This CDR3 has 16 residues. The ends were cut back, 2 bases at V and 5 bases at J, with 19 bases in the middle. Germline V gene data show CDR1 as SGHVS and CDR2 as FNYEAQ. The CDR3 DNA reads TGTGCCAGCAGCTTATTCGATCACAGGGCTCCTAACGAGCAGTACTTC. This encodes CASSLFDHRAPNEQYF.

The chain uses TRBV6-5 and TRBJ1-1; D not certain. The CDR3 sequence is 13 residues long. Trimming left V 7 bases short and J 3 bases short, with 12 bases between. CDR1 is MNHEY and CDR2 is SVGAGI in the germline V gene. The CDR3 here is CASTPSGDTEAFF. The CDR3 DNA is TGTGCCAGCACCCCCAGCGGGGACACTGAAGCTTTCTTT.

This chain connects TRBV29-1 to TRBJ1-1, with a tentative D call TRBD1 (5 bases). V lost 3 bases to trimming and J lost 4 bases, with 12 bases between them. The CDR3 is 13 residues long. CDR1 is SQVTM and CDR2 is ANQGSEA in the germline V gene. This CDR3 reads CSVDNGRGTEAFF. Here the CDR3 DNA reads TGCAGCGTTGACAATGGGAGGGGCACTGAAGCTTTCTTT.

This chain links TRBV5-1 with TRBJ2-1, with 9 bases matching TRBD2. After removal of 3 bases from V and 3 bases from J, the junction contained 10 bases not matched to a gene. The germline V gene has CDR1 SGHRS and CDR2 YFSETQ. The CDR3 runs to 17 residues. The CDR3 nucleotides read TGCGCCAGCAGCTCCCCTGGCGGGGGGGCCTTCTACAATGAGCAGTTCTTC. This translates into CASSSPGGGAFYNEQFF.